Below are 32 T cell receptor beta chains sequenced from a single sample in a study of blood T cell repertoires in COVID-19. Profiling relied on immunoSEQ multiplex PCR, and the TCRdb table lists in-frame clones only, not all of them. The sample includes about 140,000 clones, roughly 76% of them seen just once. The source material was peripheral blood. Receptor source: a woman aged 45-60 years with active or convalescent COVID-19.

The rearrangement links TRBV3-1 (or the pseudogene TRBV3-2) to TRBJ1-3; no reliable D call. Trimming took 2 bases from V and 0 from J, leaving 8 bases between them. The length of the CDR3 is 15 residues. Per the germline V gene, CDR1 is LGHDT and CDR2 is YNNKEL (reference sequence). Written as DNA, the CDR3 is TGTGCCAGCAGCCAAAGATCCGGCTCTGGAAACACCATATATTTT. Translation gives CASSQRSGSGNTIYF.

The V gene is TRBV11-2, the J gene TRBJ2-1, with D unclear. The V end lost 5 bases, the J end lost 1 base, and 9 bases lay between the germline ends. Germline V gene data show CDR1 as SGHAT and CDR2 as FQNNGV. The CDR3 runs 14 residues. CDR3: CASSPSGSYNEQFF. The CDR3 coding sequence is TGTGCCAGCAGCCCCTCCGGGTCCTACAATGAGCAGTTCTTC. Drawing the rest from reference TRBV11-2 and TRBJ2-1, the complete variable domain is EAGVAQSPRYKIIEKRQSVAFWCNPISGHATLYWYQQILGQGPKLLIQFQNNGVVDDSQLPKDRFSAERLKGVDSTLKIQPAKLEDSAVYLCASSPSGSYNEQFFGPGTRLTVL.

This clone appeared a single time. The rearrangement links TRBV7-6 to TRBJ2-2; possibly TRBD2 for D (6 bases). V was clipped by 5 bases and J by 7 bases, with 14 bases between them. The length of the CDR3 is 14 residues. Germline V gives CDR1 SGHVS, CDR2 FNYEAQ. The CDR3 loop is CASSLGSSGGELFF. CDR3 DNA sequence: TGTGCCAGCAGCCTCGGGAGTTCGGGCGGGGAGCTGTTTTTT.

The rearrangement joins TRBV27 to TRBJ2-3; 9 nucleotides align to TRBD2. Germline assignment: CDR1 MNHEY and CDR2 SMNVEV (reference sequence). V lost 5 bases and J lost 8; bases outside the gene matches: 17. The CDR3 runs 17 residues. The CDR3 sequence is CASSIQSGGFGARTQYF. The CDR3 region has the DNA TGTGCCAGCAGTATCCAGAGCGGGGGGTTTGGGGCCCGTACGCAGTATTTT.

The chain recombines TRBV5-1 with TRBJ1-6; 8 nucleotides line up with TRBD1. The CDR3 spans 16 residues. In germline, CDR1 is SGHRS, CDR2 YFSETQ. The junction had 8 bases not matched to a gene; V was cut back by 0 bases and J by 9 bases. Here the CDR3 reads CASSLGHRGNGSPLHF. CDR3 bases: TGCGCCAGCAGCTTGGGCCACAGGGGGAATGGTTCACCCCTCCACTTT.

This chain links TRBV30 with TRBJ1-2, with TRBD1 as a possible D gene (5 bases). The CDR3 is 14 residues long. Germline V CDR1 and CDR2: GTSNPN, SVGIG (reference sequence). Trimming left V 2 bases short and J 1 base short, with 11 bases between. CDR3 coding DNA: TGTGCCTGGAGTCCCTTTGACAGTAACTATGGCTACACCTTC. Residues: CAWSPFDSNYGYTF.

The chain carries TRBV2 and TRBJ2-7, with 8 positions matching TRBD2. The CDR3 length is 14 residues. J lost 6 bases, V lost 6 bases, and 10 bases had no gene match. Germline V gene sequence: CDR1 SNHLY, CDR2 FYNNEI. The CDR3 nucleotides are TGTGCCAGCAGGGAGGTAGCGGGATTGGGCGAGCAGTACTTC. Translation: CASREVAGLGEQYF.

Only a few counts were recorded for this clone. V gene TRBV9 combines with J gene TRBJ2-6; 7 nucleotides line up with TRBD2. V lost 7 bases to trimming and J lost 2 bases; unmatched junction nucleotides: 0. Germline V lookup: CDR1 SGDLS, CDR2 YYNGEE. The CDR3 spans 13 residues. Here the CDR3 DNA reads TGTGCCAGCCGGGAGGCTGGGGCCAACGTCCTGACTTTC. Its protein is CASREAGANVLTF.

The CDR3 loop reads CASSLDPNSPLHF. The CDR3 DNA reads as TGTGCCAGCAGCTTGGATCCGAATTCACCCCTCCACTTT. The J gene is TRBJ1-6, the V gene TRBV5-5; D gene unclear. The germline V gene has CDR1 SGHKS and CDR2 YYEKEE (reference sequence). V dropped 0 bases and J dropped 7 bases, with 5 bases sitting between them. This CDR3 region has 13 residues.

The chain uses TRBV7-9 and TRBJ1-1, with a weak D call TRBD1 (5 bases). The CDR3 runs 14 residues. Germline V lookup: CDR1 SEHNR, CDR2 FQNEAQ (reference sequence). Trimming removed 3 bases from V and 0 bases from J, with 8 bases in between. CDR3 sequence: CASSLTVMNTEAFF. Here the CDR3 DNA reads TGTGCCAGCAGCTTGACAGTCATGAACACTGAAGCTTTCTTT.

The J gene is TRBJ2-7, the V gene TRBV7-9; TRBD1 is a possible D gene (6 bases). V lost 4 bases and J 1 base, leaving 14 bases between the germline ends. CDR3 length equals 15 residues. Germline V lookup: CDR1 SEHNR, CDR2 FQNEAQ (reference sequence). This CDR3 is CASSSGSTGSYEQYF. The DNA for the CDR3 is TGTGCCAGCAGCTCAGGGTCCACAGGGTCCTACGAGCAGTACTTC.

The V and J genes are TRBV29-1 and TRBJ2-1, with 12 bases matching TRBD1. Germline V lookup: CDR1 SQVTM, CDR2 ANQGSEA. The CDR3 has 15 amino acids. After removal of 4 bases from V and 2 bases from J, the junction contained 3 bases not matched to a gene. The CDR3 DNA reads TGCAGCGTTGTGGGACAGGGGGCCGCCTACAATGAGCAGTTCTTC. This encodes CSVVGQGAAYNEQFF.

V is TRBV5-6 and J is TRBJ2-2; 8 bases line up with TRBD2. This CDR3 is built from 13 residues. V trimming: 5 bases; J trimming: 11 bases; junction bases outside the gene matches: 8. Germline assignment: CDR1 SGHDT and CDR2 YYEEEE. The CDR3 DNA is TGTGCCAGCAGATATGAAGCGGGGGTAGAGCTGTTTTTT. Protein sequence: CASRYEAGVELFF.

The chain carries TRBV6-5 and TRBJ1-1, with a tentative D call TRBD1 (5 bases). This CDR3 has 13 amino acids. Germline V CDR1 and CDR2: MNHEY, SVGAGI. V lost 6 bases, J lost 10 bases, and 18 bases lay in between. CDR3 nucleotide sequence: TGTGCCAGCAGGCGACAGAACCTTTGGTCAGCTTTCTTT. Translation: CASRRQNLWSAFF.

This rearrangement joins TRBV6-1 to TRBJ2-2; possible D gene TRBD2, 5 bases. Germline CDR1 MNHNS, CDR2 SASEGT. CDR3 length equals 12 residues. V dropped 3 bases and J dropped 6 bases, with 5 bases sitting between them. This CDR3 reads CASSERAGELFF. CDR3 DNA sequence: TGTGCCAGCAGTGAGAGGGCCGGGGAGCTGTTTTTT.

The rearrangement joins TRBV5-4 to TRBJ2-3, with TRBD2 as a possible D gene (6 bases). Trimming shortened V by 4 bases and J by 6 bases, and 18 bases separated the two germline ends. The CDR3 has 15 amino acids. Germline V gene data show CDR1 as SGHNT and CDR2 as YYREEE (reference sequence). In DNA, the CDR3 is TGTGCCAGCAGCGATGGGACTGCGCTGGTGGATACGCAGTATTTT. It encodes CASSDGTALVDTQYF.

This rearrangement joins TRBV19 to TRBJ1-1; 8 positions agree with TRBD1. Germline V gives CDR1 LNHDA, CDR2 SQIVND (reference sequence). J gave up 4 bases and V 5 bases, and 15 bases lay outside the gene matches. There are 17 residues in the CDR3. The CDR3 region is CASSGLRLRDRGTEAFF. The CDR3 region has the DNA TGTGCCAGTAGTGGACTCAGGTTACGAGACAGGGGCACTGAAGCTTTCTTT.

CDR3 nucleotide sequence: TGTGCCAGTAGTATTAGGGGATCTGAAGCTTTCTTT. This codes for CASSIRGSEAFF. V and J are TRBV19 and TRBJ1-1; D perhaps matches TRBD1 (5 bases). The V end lost 3 bases, the J end lost 6 bases, and 8 bases lay between the germline ends. The germline V gene encodes CDR1 LNHDA and CDR2 SQIVND (reference sequence). The CDR3 is made up of 12 amino acids.

The chain couples TRBV5-8 to TRBJ2-1; 11 nucleotides agree with TRBD2. The CDR3 length is 15 residues. V shed 2 bases, J shed 8 bases, and the junction held 6 bases outside the gene matches. Germline CDR1 reads SGHTS; CDR2 reads YDEGEE. CDR3 nucleotide sequence: TGTGCCAGCAGCTTTAGCGGGGGGGGCAGTGATGAGCAGTTCTTC. Its protein product is CASSFSGGGSDEQFF.

The count of this clone is one. V usage is TRBV7-9 and J usage is TRBJ2-7; 7 bases match TRBD1. CDR3 length equals 12 residues. Trimming at V came to 5 bases and at J to 5 bases, leaving 3 bases not matched to a gene. Germline V gene lookup returns CDR1 SEHNR and CDR2 FQNEAQ (reference sequence). The CDR3 DNA reads as TGTGCCAGCAGCACAACAGGGGACGAGCAGTACTTC. It translates to CASSTTGDEQYF.

The J gene is TRBJ1-2, the V gene TRBV27; TRBD1 matches 7 bases. Germline V lookup: CDR1 MNHEY, CDR2 SMNVEV (reference sequence). With 3 bases clipped from V and 4 bases from J, the junction kept 11 bases outside the gene matches. This CDR3 comprises 16 residues. CDR3 in amino acids: CASSLKGVHRGYGYTF. The CDR3 nucleotides are TGTGCCAGCAGTTTGAAGGGGGTCCACAGGGGCTATGGCTACACCTTC.

V gene TRBV14 combines with J gene TRBJ1-1; D not resolved. The V end lost 1 base, the J end lost 1 base, and 13 bases lay between the germline ends. This CDR3 contains 16 residues. CDR1 and CDR2 (germline): SGHDN, FVKESK. CDR3 amino acids: CASSQAVRRSNTEAFF. The CDR3 DNA reads as TGTGCCAGCAGCCAAGCCGTCCGTCGGTCGAACACTGAAGCTTTCTTT.

V is TRBV7-9 and J is TRBJ1-6; maybe TRBD1 (5 bases). Trimming removed 6 bases at V and 9 bases at J, with 21 bases between. CDR3 size: 16 residues. Germline CDR1 and CDR2: SEHNR and FQNEAQ (reference sequence). CDR3 region: CASSPRDPGGSSPLHF. The CDR3, as DNA: TGTGCCAGCAGTCCAAGGGACCCCGGGGGGAGTTCACCCCTCCACTTT.

The V and J genes are TRBV24-1 and TRBJ2-3, with unresolved D. Trimming left V 6 bases short and J 6 bases short, with 18 bases between. This CDR3 region has 15 residues. Germline V gene lookup returns CDR1 KGHDR and CDR2 SFDVKD. The CDR3 reads CATSISLDRRDTQYF. The CDR3 DNA reads TGTGCCACCAGTATTTCCCTAGATAGGCGGGATACGCAGTATTTT.

This rearrangement joins TRBV2 to TRBJ2-7; 9 bases are a match to TRBD2. Germline CDR1 SNHLY, CDR2 FYNNEI. J was trimmed by 2 bases and V by 3 bases; bases with no gene match: 5. The CDR3 runs to 15 residues. The CDR3 sequence: CASSDAGTSTYEQYF. DNA of the CDR3: TGTGCCAGCAGTGATGCCGGGACTAGCACCTACGAGCAGTACTTC.

V and J are TRBV9 and TRBJ2-5; D perhaps matches TRBD2 (5 bases). With 4 bases removed from V and 0 bases from J, the gap between germline ends came to 10 bases. This CDR3 comprises 14 residues. From germline, CDR1 is SGDLS and CDR2 YYNGEE. DNA for the CDR3: TGTGCCAGCAGCCCGAGGGCCTACCAAGAGACCCAGTACTTC. As protein: CASSPRAYQETQYF.

The table lists this clone with a count of one. The V call is TRBV6-2 or TRBV6-3, the J call TRBJ1-2, with D perhaps TRBD1 (5 bases). The V gene's germline CDR1 is MNHEY and CDR2 SVGEGT. The CDR3 is 13 residues long. V gave up 5 bases and J gave up 4 bases, with 11 bases separating them. CDR3 DNA sequence: TGTGCCAGCAGTCAGGGAGGCTCCTATGGCTACACCTTC. Residues: CASSQGGSYGYTF.

The chain couples TRBV5-8 to TRBJ1-4; D gene uncertain. V shed 2 bases and J shed 13 bases, with 18 bases lying between them. Germline loops: CDR1 SGHTS, CDR2 YDEGEE. CDR3 length: 14 amino acids. CDR3 sequence: CASSFMRARTRLFF. The CDR3 DNA is TGTGCCAGCAGCTTTATGAGGGCCCGGACTCGACTGTTTTTT.

At least ten counts were recorded for this clone. The same CDR3 is also encoded by other DNA sequences in this sample. This sequence joins TRBV28 and TRBJ2-3, with a weak D call TRBD2 (6 bases). The ends were cut back, 3 bases at V and 1 base at J, with 8 bases in the middle. CDR1 is MDHEN and CDR2 is SYDVKM in the germline V gene. CDR3 length equals 14 residues. The CDR3 spells CASSFVAGTDTQYF. In DNA, the CDR3 is TGTGCCAGCAGTTTTGTAGCGGGCACAGATACGCAGTATTTT.

The gene calls are TRBV7-9 and TRBJ2-1; 12 bases map to TRBD2. Per the germline V gene, CDR1 is SEHNR and CDR2 is FQNEAQ (reference sequence). This CDR3 is 15 amino acids long. The V gene end was trimmed by 4 bases and the J gene end by 7 bases; junction bases not matched to a gene: 5. The CDR3 region has the DNA TGTGCCAGCAGCTCTAGCGGGGGGGCTAAGAATGAGCAGTTCTTC. It yields the protein CASSSSGGAKNEQFF.

J is TRBJ1-1 and V is TRBV14, with D perhaps TRBD1 (5 bases). Trimming stripped 4 bases from V and 2 bases from J, with 14 bases between. The CDR3 loop spans 15 amino acids. Per germline, CDR1 SGHDN and CDR2 FVKESK. The CDR3 region has the DNA TGTGCCAGCAGCCGGTATCAGGGAACTAACACTGAAGCTTTCTTT. Protein sequence: CASSRYQGTNTEAFF.

The V gene is TRBV5-1, the J gene TRBJ1-1; 9 nucleotides align to TRBD1. The CDR3 has 14 residues. Germline CDR1 and CDR2: SGHRS and YFSETQ. Germline trimming cut 4 bases from V and 4 bases from J; bases unmatched to any gene: 5. CDR3 sequence (DNA): TGCGCCAGCAGCCCGGACAGGGGAAGCACTGAAGCTTTCTTT. Its translation: CASSPDRGSTEAFF.